Presented here are 10 T cell receptor beta chains from one specimen sequenced in a study of cytomegalovirus exposure and HLA in healthy donors. The primer mix had 60 Vbeta and 13 Jbeta primers. Clones were read by immunoSEQ multiplex PCR, and TCRdb kept only the in-frame ones, dropping some. The repertoire holds tens of thousands of clones, around 91% seen once, with over 10% in the top ten. Sequencing was carried out using PBMCs. Every receptor here comes from a woman in her 30s in good health and CMV-seropositive.

The CDR3 loop is CASSSRPLQGENSYNEQFF. In DNA form, the CDR3 reads TGCGCCAGCAGCTCCCGCCCCTTACAGGGGGAAAACTCCTACAATGAGCAGTTCTTC. This chain uses TRBV5-1 with TRBJ2-1; 8 bases are a match to TRBD1. The junction had 14 bases not matched to a gene; V was cut back by 3 bases and J by 0 bases. Looked up from germline, CDR1 is SGHRS and CDR2 is YFSETQ. The CDR3 consists of 19 residues. The full variable domain, its missing parts supplied by reference TRBV5-1 and TRBJ2-1, is KAGVTQTPRYLIKTRGQQVTLSCSPISGHRSVSWYQQTPGQGLQFLFEYFSETQRNKGNFPGRFSGRQFSNSRSEMNVSTLELGDSALYLCASSSRPLQGENSYNEQFFGPGTRLTVL.

J is TRBJ1-5 and V is TRBV30; D ambiguous. The CDR3 has 14 residues. V was clipped by 2 bases and J by 3 bases, with 11 bases between them. Per the germline V gene, CDR1 is GTSNPN and CDR2 is SVGIG (reference sequence). Here the CDR3 DNA reads TGTGCCTGGAGTCGAGGCACGTCCAATCAGCCCCAGCATTTT. The encoded protein is CAWSRGTSNQPQHF.

The rearrangement links TRBV18 to TRBJ2-2, with 9 bases lining up with TRBD2. With 4 bases clipped from V and 2 bases from J, the junction kept 8 bases outside the gene matches. The CDR3 is 17 residues long. Germline V CDR1 and CDR2: KGHSH, LQKENI. CDR3 residues: CASSLLRLAVNTGELFF. The CDR3 DNA reads as TGTGCCAGCTCACTACTCCGACTAGCGGTTAACACCGGGGAGCTGTTTTTT.

The chain uses TRBV15 and TRBJ2-5, with a tentative D call TRBD1 (6 bases). The CDR3 has 15 amino acids. From germline, CDR1 is LNHNV and CDR2 YYDKDF (reference sequence). Between the trimmed V and J ends, which lost 4 bases and 5 bases, there was a span of 17 bases. CDR3 protein: CATSKSQGTGETQYF. The CDR3, as DNA: TGTGCCACCAGCAAAAGCCAGGGGACCGGGGAGACCCAGTACTTC. The complete variable domain, with remaining parts taken from reference TRBV15 and TRBJ2-5, reads DAMVIQNPRYQVTQFGKPVTLSCSQTLNHNVMYWYQQKSSQAPKLLFHYYDKDFNNEADTPDNFQSRRPNTSFCFLDIRSPGLGDTAMYLCATSKSQGTGETQYFGPGTRLLVL.

About this clone: A read error may produce the germline difference seen at one junction end. Other DNA sequences in this sample translate to the same CDR3. The V call is TRBV5-1, the J call TRBJ2-6; D is undetermined. The CDR3 has 16 amino acids. CDR1 is SGHRS and CDR2 is YFSETQ in the germline V gene. CDR3 loop: CASSSVANVGANVLTF. The CDR3 nucleotides are TGCGCCAGTAGCTCAGTCGCAAACGTTGGGGCCAACGTCCTGACTTTC.

The chain has TRBV5-6 and TRBJ2-3; no firm D call. The ends were cut back, 3 bases at V and 0 bases at J, with 5 bases in the middle. This CDR3 spans 13 amino acids. Per the germline V gene, CDR1 is SGHDT and CDR2 is YYEEEE. CDR3 nucleotide sequence: TGTGCCAGCAGCTCCCTCAGCACAGATACGCAGTATTTT. Amino acids: CASSSLSTDTQYF.

The rearrangement uses TRBV7-6 and TRBJ2-1; a possible D gene is TRBD2 (5 bases). This CDR3 comprises 14 residues. The germline V gene has CDR1 SGHVS and CDR2 FNYEAQ. Deletions cut 1 base from V and 8 bases from J, with 12 bases between. The CDR3 DNA sequence: TGTGCCAGCAGCTTAGGGTCGGGGTGGTATGAGCAGTTCTTC. It specifies CASSLGSGWYEQFF.

V is TRBV5-1 and J is TRBJ1-5; the D is unclear. This CDR3 is built from 13 residues. V lost 3 bases to trimming and J lost 5 bases, with 9 bases between them. Germline CDR1 reads SGHRS; CDR2 reads YFSETQ. CDR3 nucleotides: TGCGCCAGCAGCTGGGCGGGAGATCAGCCCCAGCATTTT. Its translation: CASSWAGDQPQHF.

The rearrangement links TRBV7-3 to TRBJ2-1; maybe TRBD2 (6 bases). The V end was cut by 2 bases, the J end by 4 bases, with 12 bases between. CDR3 length: 15 amino acids. The germline V gene has CDR1 SGHTA and CDR2 FQGTGA. The CDR3 DNA sequence: TGTGCCAGCAGCTTAGGGGCTAGCGAATACAATGAGCAGTTCTTC. Encoded protein: CASSLGASEYNEQFF.

The chain joins TRBV4-1 to TRBJ2-5, with 7 bases that match TRBD1. The CDR3 has 20 residues. The germline CDR1 and CDR2 sequences are MGHRA and YSYEKL. With 7 bases clipped from V and 1 base from J, the junction kept 24 bases outside the gene matches. CDR3 region: CASNTIPGQVGQLFQETQYF. DNA for the CDR3: TGCGCCAGCAATACAATACCCGGACAGGTTGGACAATTGTTCCAAGAGACCCAGTACTTC.